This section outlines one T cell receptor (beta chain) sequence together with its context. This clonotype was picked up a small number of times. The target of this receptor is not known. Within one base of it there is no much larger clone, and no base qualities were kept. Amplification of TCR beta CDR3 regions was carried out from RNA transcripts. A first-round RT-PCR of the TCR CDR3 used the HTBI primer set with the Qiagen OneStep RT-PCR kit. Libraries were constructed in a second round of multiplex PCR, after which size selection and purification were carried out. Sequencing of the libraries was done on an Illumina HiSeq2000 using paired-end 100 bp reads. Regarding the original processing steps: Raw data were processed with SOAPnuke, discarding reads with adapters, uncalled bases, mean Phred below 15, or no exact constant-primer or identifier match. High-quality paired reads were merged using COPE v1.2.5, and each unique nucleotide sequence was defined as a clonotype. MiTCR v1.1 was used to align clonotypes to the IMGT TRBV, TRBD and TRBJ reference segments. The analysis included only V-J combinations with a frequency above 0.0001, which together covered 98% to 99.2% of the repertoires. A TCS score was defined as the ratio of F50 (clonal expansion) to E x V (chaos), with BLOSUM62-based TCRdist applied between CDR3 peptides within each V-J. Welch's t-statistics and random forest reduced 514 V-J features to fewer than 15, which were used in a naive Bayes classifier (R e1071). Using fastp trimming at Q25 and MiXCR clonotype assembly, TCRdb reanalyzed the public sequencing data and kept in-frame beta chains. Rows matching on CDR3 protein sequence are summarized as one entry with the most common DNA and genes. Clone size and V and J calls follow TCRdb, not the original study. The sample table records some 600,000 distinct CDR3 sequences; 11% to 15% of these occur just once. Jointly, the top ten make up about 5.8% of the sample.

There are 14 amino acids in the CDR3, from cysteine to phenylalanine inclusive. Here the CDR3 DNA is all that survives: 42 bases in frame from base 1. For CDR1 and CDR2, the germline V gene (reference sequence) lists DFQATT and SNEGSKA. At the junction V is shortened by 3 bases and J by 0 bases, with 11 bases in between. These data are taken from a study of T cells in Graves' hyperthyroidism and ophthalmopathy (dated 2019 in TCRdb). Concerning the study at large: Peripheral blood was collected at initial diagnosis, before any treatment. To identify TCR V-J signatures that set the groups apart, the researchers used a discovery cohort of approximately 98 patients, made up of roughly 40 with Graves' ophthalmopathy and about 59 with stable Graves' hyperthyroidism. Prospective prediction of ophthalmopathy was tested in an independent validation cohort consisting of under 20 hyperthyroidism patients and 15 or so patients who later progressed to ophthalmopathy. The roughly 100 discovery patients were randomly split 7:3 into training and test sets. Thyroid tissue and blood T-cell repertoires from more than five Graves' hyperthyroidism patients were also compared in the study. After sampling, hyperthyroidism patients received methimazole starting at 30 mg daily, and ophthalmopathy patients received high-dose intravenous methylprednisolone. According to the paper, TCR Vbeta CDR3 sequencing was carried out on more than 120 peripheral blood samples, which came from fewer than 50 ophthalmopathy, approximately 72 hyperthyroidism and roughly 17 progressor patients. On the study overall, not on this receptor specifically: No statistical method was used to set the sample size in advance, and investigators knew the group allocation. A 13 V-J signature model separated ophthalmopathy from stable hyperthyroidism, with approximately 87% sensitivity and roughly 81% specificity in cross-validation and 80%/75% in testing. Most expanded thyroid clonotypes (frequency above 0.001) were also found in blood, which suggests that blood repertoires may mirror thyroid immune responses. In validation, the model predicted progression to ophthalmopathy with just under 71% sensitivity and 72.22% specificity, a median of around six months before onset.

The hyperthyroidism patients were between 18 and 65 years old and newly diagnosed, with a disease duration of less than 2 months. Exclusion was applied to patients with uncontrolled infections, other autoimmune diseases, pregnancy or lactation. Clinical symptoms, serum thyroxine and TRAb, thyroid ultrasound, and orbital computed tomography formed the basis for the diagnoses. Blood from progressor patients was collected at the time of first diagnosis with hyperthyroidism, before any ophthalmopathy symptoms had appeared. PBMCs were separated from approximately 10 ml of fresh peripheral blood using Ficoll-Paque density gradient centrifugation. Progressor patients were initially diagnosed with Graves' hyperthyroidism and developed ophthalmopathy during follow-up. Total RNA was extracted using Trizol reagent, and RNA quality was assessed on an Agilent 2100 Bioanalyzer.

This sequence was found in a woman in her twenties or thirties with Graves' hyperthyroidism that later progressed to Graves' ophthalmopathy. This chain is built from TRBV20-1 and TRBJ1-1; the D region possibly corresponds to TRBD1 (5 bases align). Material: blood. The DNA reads TGCAGTGCTAGTGGAGCCAGGGTGAACACTGAAGCTTTCTTT. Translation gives CSASGARVNTEAFF.